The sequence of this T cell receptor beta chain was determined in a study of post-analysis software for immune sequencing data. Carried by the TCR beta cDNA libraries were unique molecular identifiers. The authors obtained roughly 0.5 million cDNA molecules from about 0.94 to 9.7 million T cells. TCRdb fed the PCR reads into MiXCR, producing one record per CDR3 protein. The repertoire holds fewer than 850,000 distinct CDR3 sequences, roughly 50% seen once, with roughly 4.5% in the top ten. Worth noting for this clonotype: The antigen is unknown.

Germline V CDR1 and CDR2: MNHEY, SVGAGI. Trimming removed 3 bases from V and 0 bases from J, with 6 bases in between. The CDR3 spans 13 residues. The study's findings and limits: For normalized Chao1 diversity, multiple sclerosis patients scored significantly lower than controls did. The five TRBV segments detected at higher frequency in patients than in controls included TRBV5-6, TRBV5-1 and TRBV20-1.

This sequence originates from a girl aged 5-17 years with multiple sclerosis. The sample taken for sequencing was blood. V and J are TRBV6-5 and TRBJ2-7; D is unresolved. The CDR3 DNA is TGTGCCAGCAGTTATCGGTTCTCCTACGAGCAGTACTTC. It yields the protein CASSYRFSYEQYF.